This record covers a single TCR beta chain. No antigen is known for it. Other DNA sequences in this sample translate to the same CDR3. This sample is drawn from a study of shared clonotypes between healthy human individuals. Study-level points and caveats: For sorted subsets, rarefaction showed incomplete sequencing despite large depth. Unshared clonotypes carried lower generation probabilities than those common to all four donors.

Investigators divided CD4+ cells into CD45RA+ naive and CD45RA-negative memory subsets. The V end lost 5 bases, the J end lost 0 bases, and 5 bases lay between the germline ends. Germline loops: CDR1 SGHTA, CDR2 FQGNSA. The CDR3 sequence is 13 residues long. In the study's own analysis: Filtering differed for immunoSEQ, which gave only junction sequences without quality scores. Method: immunoSEQ multiplex PCR; TCRdb's copy keeps in-frame clones and lacks some. V and J calls and clone size follow that table, whereas D and trimming were derived from the DNA. The sample includes some 790,000 clones, about two thirds of them seen just once.

The rearrangement links TRBV7-2 to TRBJ1-3; D call uncertain. Sequencing used memory CD4+ T cells sorted from blood. Subset meaning: CD45RA-negative fraction. The receptor's source is a woman aged 25 to 39 in good health. DNA of the CDR3: TGTGCCAGCAGCACGAACTCTGGAAACACCATATATTTT. It codes for CASSTNSGNTIYF.